This TCR beta chain stems from a study of control samples from healthy donors and cancer patients. V lost 6 bases to trimming and J lost 3 bases, with 11 bases between them. The CDR3 contains 13 residues. Germline assignment: CDR1 SNHLY and CDR2 FYNNEI. The repertoire was sequenced with immunoSEQ multiplex PCR; TCRdb's copy has only in-frame clones and lacks some. There are 170,000 or so clones in the sample; around 94% occur only once, and 1.2% to 1.5% lies in the top ten. The origin of this receptor is a woman younger than 35 in good health. The rearrangement joins TRBV2 to TRBJ1-1; weak D call: TRBD1 (5 bases). The specimen was blood. The CDR3 region has the DNA TGTGCCAGCAGAAGTGACAGTCACACTGAAGCTTTCTTT. Its protein is CASRSDSHTEAFF.